These T cell receptor beta chains were read from a single sample in a study of T cell repertoires in cytomegalovirus infection. Each CDR3 protein gets one entry after TCRdb re-called the reads with MiXCR. The sample records about a million distinct CDR3 sequences, roughly 30% being singletons. What these receptors recognize is not known. The sequenced sample was cultured CD8+ T cells from PBMCs, obtained from culture after CMV antigen stimulation. The receptors were sampled from a human donor in good health (CMV status not recorded). Some clones in this sample may be carry-over from other donors' samples. The CDR3 runs from the conserved cysteine through the conserved F or W.

v_call	j_call	cdr3_length	cdr3_aa
TRBV7-6	TRBJ2-2	17	CASSSALAGVITGELFF
TRBV6-2/TRBV6-3	TRBJ2-1	14	CVSSYPGDYNEQFF
TRBV19	TRBJ1-2	14	CASSTFGGEGGYTF
TRBV7-9	TRBJ2-1	14	CASSLAQNYNEQFF
TRBV20-1	TRBJ2-7	17	CSARDLRTVNGRYEQYF
TRBV6-2/TRBV6-3	TRBJ2-3	16	CASSSLQGFRTDTQYF
TRBV6-2/TRBV6-3	TRBJ2-5	14	CASRDYWNQETQYF
TRBV7-9	TRBJ2-2	17	CASSFATGTGLTGELFF
TRBV6-2/TRBV6-3	TRBJ1-1	13	CASSQQGATEAFF
TRBV27	TRBJ1-2	16	CASSLSGPGLYYGYTF
TRBV27	TRBJ1-1	14	CASKIGGGTTEAFF
TRBV2	TRBJ1-1	12	CARGGMNTEAFF
TRBV7-6	TRBJ2-1	14	CASSPESRYNEQFF
TRBV20-1	TRBJ1-2	17	CSARGLSGETPPHGYTF
TRBV19	TRBJ2-6	15	CASSIGPSGANVLTF
TRBV12-3/TRBV12-4	TRBJ2-5	14	CASSALGRAETQYF
TRBV7-8	TRBJ2-2	16	CASSLVEQGYTGELFF
TRBV7-9	TRBJ2-3	14	CASGGGGRTDTQYF
TRBV7-6	TRBJ2-7	17	CASSHIPGTSGTYEQYF
TRBV24-1	TRBJ2-1	14	CATSDLDRYNEQFF
TRBV15	TRBJ2-7	15	CATSRTHEIWDEQYF
TRBV20-1	TRBJ1-1	15	CSARPDRGPRTEAFF
TRBV7-9	TRBJ2-1	17	CASSSLRGRSGINEQFF
TRBV7-9	TRBJ1-2	16	CASSFSSTGGDYGYTF
TRBV7-6	TRBJ1-1	13	CASSPTLLGEAFF
TRBV9	TRBJ2-1	15	CASTQGVAGGSEQFF
TRBV27	TRBJ1-1	14	CASSTSPRGTEAFF
TRBV7-9	TRBJ1-4	14	CASRSGSEGEKLFF
TRBV19	TRBJ1-1	12	CASSIGANGAFF
TRBV20-1	TRBJ1-2	13	CSATGTGDYGYTF
TRBV24-1	TRBJ2-3	16	CATSDLMGENTDTQYF
TRBV6-8	TRBJ1-4	16	CTSSYSPGQYNEKLFF
TRBV7-6	TRBJ2-1	17	CASSRRLAGLSNNEQFF
TRBV27	TRBJ1-1	13	CASNKTGNTEAFF
TRBV2	TRBJ1-1	14	CASSPLGGSAEAFF
TRBV6-5	TRBJ2-1	15	CASRPGTSGRDEQFF
TRBV29-1	TRBJ2-5	13	CSVEDLRSRAQYF
TRBV4-1	TRBJ1-1	15	CASSQDRGDGTEAFF
TRBV19	TRBJ1-1	17	CASSPGQGSGRLFEAFF
TRBV27	TRBJ2-1	12	CASSKVSGEQFF
TRBV6-1	TRBJ1-1	13	CASSDSFGTEAFF
TRBV7-9	TRBJ2-3	18	CASTLPPELAGRGDTQYF
TRBV5-4	TRBJ2-1	15	CASSFTAGGNNEQFF
TRBV19	TRBJ1-6	13	CASTSAGWNSLHF
TRBV12-3/TRBV12-4	TRBJ2-1	14	CASGGWPTHDEQFF
TRBV27	TRBJ2-1	17	CASSLSRSQGGYNEQFF
TRBV19	TRBJ1-2	14	CASSGSGGVEGYTF
TRBV25-1	TRBJ1-2	15	CASSEGGRMNYGYTF
TRBV19	TRBJ2-1	15	CASSISDRDFDEQFF
TRBV6-5	TRBJ2-2	16	CASSYLGQGAAGELFF